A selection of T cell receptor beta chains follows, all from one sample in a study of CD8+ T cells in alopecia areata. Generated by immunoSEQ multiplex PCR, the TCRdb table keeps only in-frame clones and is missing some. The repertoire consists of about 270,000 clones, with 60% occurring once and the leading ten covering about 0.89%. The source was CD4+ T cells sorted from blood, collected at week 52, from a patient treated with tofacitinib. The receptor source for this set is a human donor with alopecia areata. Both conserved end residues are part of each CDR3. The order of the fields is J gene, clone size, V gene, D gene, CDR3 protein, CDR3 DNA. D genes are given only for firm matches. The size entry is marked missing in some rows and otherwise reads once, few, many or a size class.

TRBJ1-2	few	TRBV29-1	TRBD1	CSVDGQDESYGYTF	TGCAGCGTTGACGGACAGGACGAATCCTATGGCTACACCTTC
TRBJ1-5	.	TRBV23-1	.	CARVGGGQPQHF	TGCGCCAGGGTGGGGGGCGGACAGCCCCAGCATTTT
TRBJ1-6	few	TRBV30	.	CAWSGESSYNSPLHF	TGTGCCTGGAGCGGGGAGAGCTCCTATAATTCACCCCTCCACTTT
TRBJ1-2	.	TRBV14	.	CASSQDWMGRVTF	TGTGCCAGCAGCCAAGATTGGATGGGCAGGGTCACCTTC
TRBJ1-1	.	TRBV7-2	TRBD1	CASSGTGPLETEAFF	TGTGCCAGCAGCGGGACAGGGCCCTTGGAGACTGAAGCTTTCTTT
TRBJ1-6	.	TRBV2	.	CASSEWQPSSYNSPLHF	TGTGCCAGCAGTGAATGGCAGCCCAGCTCCTATAATTCACCCCTCCACTTT
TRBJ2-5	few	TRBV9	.	CASSVGASSEETQYF	TGTGCCAGCAGCGTAGGGGCTAGTTCGGAAGAGACCCAGTACTTC
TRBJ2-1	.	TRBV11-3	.	CASSSGSFTYNEQFF	TGTGCCAGCAGCTCGGGCAGCTTCACCTACAATGAGCAGTTCTTC
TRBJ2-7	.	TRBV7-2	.	CASSLVTDILYEQYF	TGTGCCAGCAGCTTAGTGACAGACATCCTCTACGAGCAGTACTTC
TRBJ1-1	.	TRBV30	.	CAWRWTNTEAFF	TGTGCCTGGAGATGGACCAACACTGAAGCTTTCTTT
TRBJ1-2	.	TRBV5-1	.	CASSLDLTGGYTF	TGCGCCAGCAGCTTAGACCTTACCGGGGGCTACACCTTC
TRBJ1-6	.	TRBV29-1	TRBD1	CSVRDRRNSPLHF	TGCAGCGTGCGGGACAGACGGAATTCACCCCTCCACTTT
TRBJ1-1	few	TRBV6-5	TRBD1	CASSFSTRTGHTEAFF	TGTGCCAGCAGTTTCTCCACTCGGACAGGGCACACTGAAGCTTTCTTT
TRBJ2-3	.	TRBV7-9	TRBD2	CASSRTSGGTDTQYF	TGTGCCAGCAGCCGGACTAGCGGGGGCACAGATACGCAGTATTTT
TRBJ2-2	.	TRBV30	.	CAWSVLPGAGELFF	TGTGCCTGGAGTGTATTGCCGGGAGCCGGGGAGCTGTTTTTT
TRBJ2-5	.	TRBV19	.	CASSGRQGRRYF	TGTGCCAGTAGTGGCCGGCAGGGCCGAAGATACTTC
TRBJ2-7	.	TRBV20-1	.	CSASTAYEQYF	TGCAGTGCTAGCACAGCCTACGAGCAGTACTTC
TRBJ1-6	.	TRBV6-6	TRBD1	CASKWTGNYNSPLHF	TGTGCCAGCAAATGGACAGGGAACTATAATTCACCCCTCCACTTT
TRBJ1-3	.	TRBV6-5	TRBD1	CASSPDRASGNTIYF	TGTGCCAGCAGTCCGGACAGGGCCTCTGGAAACACCATATATTTT
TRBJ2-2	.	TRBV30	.	CAWSVLEFGAGELFF	TGTGCCTGGAGTGTACTCGAGTTCGGTGCCGGGGAGCTGTTTTTT
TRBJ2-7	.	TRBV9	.	CASSVGSGDPYEQYF	TGTGCCAGCAGCGTAGGGTCAGGGGACCCCTACGAGCAGTACTTC
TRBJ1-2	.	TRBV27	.	CASSLFRVGGYTF	TGTGCCAGCAGTTTATTCAGGGTTGGTGGCTACACCTTC